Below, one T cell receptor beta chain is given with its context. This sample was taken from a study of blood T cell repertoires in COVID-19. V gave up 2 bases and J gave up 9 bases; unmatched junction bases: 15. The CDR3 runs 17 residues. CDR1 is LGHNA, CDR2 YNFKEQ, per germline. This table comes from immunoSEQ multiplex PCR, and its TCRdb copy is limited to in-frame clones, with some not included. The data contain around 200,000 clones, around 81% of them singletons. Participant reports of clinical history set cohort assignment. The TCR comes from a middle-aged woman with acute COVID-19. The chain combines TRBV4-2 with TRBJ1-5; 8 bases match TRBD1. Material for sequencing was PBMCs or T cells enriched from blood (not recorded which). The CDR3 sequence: CASSQSGTGWDSGPQHF. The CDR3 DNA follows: TGTGCCAGCAGCCAATCAGGGACAGGCTGGGATTCGGGGCCCCAGCATTTT.